A single TCR beta chain is shown here with its context. A much larger clone lies one base from this, so it may be a read error. This sample was taken from a study of T-cell reconstitution after alpha-beta-depleted transplantation in children. As it was prepared, the TCRbeta library received unique molecular identifiers. MiXCR, run by TCRdb on the PCR reads, gives a single entry per CDR3 protein. Of about 97,000 distinct CDR3 sequences listed, 7% to 8% are singletons. The CDR3 is 17 amino acids. After removal of 3 bases from V and 4 bases from J, the junction contained 12 bases not matched to a gene. From germline, CDR1 is DFQATT and CDR2 SNEGSKA (reference sequence).

The chain couples TRBV20-1 to TRBJ2-1; 10 positions agree with TRBD2. The receptor comes from a boy between 2 and 10 years old with acute lymphoblastic leukemia, due to receive a stem cell transplant. The source was PBMCs, collected before TCRalphabeta/CD19-depleted stem cell transplant. The CDR3 sequence is CSARICLLAGSYNEQFF. The CDR3 coding sequence is TGCAGTGCTAGGATATGCCTACTAGCGGGGTCTTACAATGAGCAGTTCTTC.